A selection of T cell receptor beta chains follows, all from one sample in a study of T cell responses to AZD1222 COVID-19 vaccine. Sequencing used immunoSEQ multiplex PCR; TCRdb keeps in-frame clones, though not all of them. Among about 150,000 clones listed, approximately 88% were seen once. Here the sequenced sample was peripheral blood, taken on day 0 of AZD1222 vaccination. The receptors stem from an adult in good health. Both conserved end residues are part of each CDR3. D genes are given only for firm matches. The size entry is marked missing in some rows and otherwise reads once, few, many or a size class.

abundance,j_gene,v_gene,d_gene,CDR3aa,CDR3nt
.,TRBJ1-1,TRBV5-1,TRBD1,CASSDYRGTEAFF,TGCGCCAGCTCGGACTACAGGGGCACTGAAGCTTTCTTT
.,TRBJ2-1,TRBV2,.,CASSKSGSSYNEQFF,TGTGCCAGCAGTAAAAGCGGAAGCTCCTACAATGAGCAGTTCTTC
few,TRBJ2-1,TRBV21-1,.,CASSKGVYTKDYNEQFF,TGTGCCAGCAGCAAAGGTGTTTACACGAAAGACTACAATGAGCAGTTCTTC
.,TRBJ1-5,TRBV2,.,CASSAPGNWGNQPQHF,TGTGCCAGCAGCGCCCCAGGGAATTGGGGCAATCAGCCCCAGCATTTT
.,TRBJ1-3,TRBV7-3,TRBD1,CASSLGQSSGNTIYF,TGTGCCAGCAGCTTGGGACAGTCGAGCGGAAACACCATATATTTT
few,TRBJ1-6,TRBV19,TRBD1,CASSRAGTARHNSPLHF,TGTGCCAGTAGTAGAGCCGGGACAGCTAGACATAATTCACCCCTCCACTTT
.,TRBJ1-4,TRBV2,.,CASIGGTNEKLFF,TGTGCCAGCATAGGGGGTACTAATGAAAAACTGTTTTTT
.,TRBJ1-4,TRBV3-1/TRBV3-2,.,CASSPQGQSEKLFF,TGTGCCAGCAGCCCCCAGGGGCAGAGTGAAAAACTGTTTTTT
.,TRBJ2-7,TRBV5-1,.,CASSPADRNYEQYF,TGCGCCAGCAGCCCGGCAGACAGAAACTACGAGCAGTACTTC
.,TRBJ2-2,TRBV5-1,TRBD2,CASSSRWGGGELFF,TGCGCCAGCAGCTCCCGGTGGGGGGGCGGGGAGCTGTTTTTT
once,TRBJ1-3,TRBV12-3/TRBV12-4,TRBD1,CASTQTGNTIYF,TGTGCCAGCACCCAGACAGGGAACACCATATATTTT
.,TRBJ1-2,TRBV7-9,.,CASSLALLGQAGYTF,TGTGCCAGCAGCTTAGCCTTATTGGGGCAGGCAGGCTACACCTTC
.,TRBJ1-2,TRBV15,.,CATSRDRWGGNGYTF,TGTGCCACCAGCAGAGATAGATGGGGGGGTAATGGCTACACCTTC
few,TRBJ1-6,TRBV4-1,.,CASSQLGTHMSSYNSPLHF,TGCGCCAGCAGCCAACTTGGGACCCACATGAGCTCCTATAATTCACCCCTCCACTTT
.,TRBJ2-7,TRBV7-2,.,CASSLGVGSYEQYF,TGTGCCAGCAGCTTAGGGGTCGGATCCTACGAGCAGTACTTC
.,TRBJ1-4,TRBV7-9,TRBD1,CASSRDSRVGLFF,TGTGCCAGCAGCCGGGACAGTAGGGTTGGACTGTTTTTT
.,TRBJ1-5,TRBV19,TRBD1,CASSETGKNQPQHF,TGTGCCAGTAGCGAGACAGGGAAGAATCAGCCCCAGCATTTT
.,TRBJ2-3,TRBV5-1,.,CASSSWGSDSDTQYF,TGCGCCAGCAGCTCGTGGGGCTCGGATTCAGATACGCAGTATTTT
.,TRBJ2-7,TRBV27,TRBD2,CASTSFLSGGRFEQYF,TGTGCCAGCACCTCGTTCTTAAGCGGGGGTCGATTCGAGCAGTACTTC
.,TRBJ2-6,TRBV6-2/TRBV6-3,TRBD2,CASSYSGGPSGANVLTF,TGTGCCAGCAGTTATAGCGGGGGGCCTTCCGGGGCCAACGTCCTGACTTTC
.,TRBJ1-2,TRBV7-9,.,CASSLGAPLSYGYTF,TGTGCCAGCAGCTTGGGGGCTCCTTTATCCTATGGCTACACCTTC
few,TRBJ1-3,TRBV7-6,.,CASSLTGMTSGNTIYF,TGTGCCAGCAGCTTAACGGGGATGACCTCTGGAAACACCATATATTTT
once,TRBJ2-7,TRBV2,.,CASTGQRGYEQYF,TGTGCCAGCACAGGACAGCGTGGGTACGAGCAGTACTTC
.,TRBJ2-3,TRBV9,.,CASSVGPGTDTQYF,TGTGCCAGCAGCGTTGGCCCCGGCACAGATACGCAGTATTTT
.,TRBJ1-1,TRBV9,.,CASSVGVGTEAFF,TGTGCCAGCAGCGTAGGAGTCGGCACTGAAGCTTTCTTT
.,TRBJ1-1,TRBV6-5,.,CASSYRNTEAFF,TGTGCCAGCAGTTACAGGAACACTGAAGCTTTCTTT